These T cell receptor beta chains were read from a single sample in a study of a mutant IDH1 vaccine in newly diagnosed glioma. Here immunoSEQ multiplex PCR was the method, and the copy in TCRdb shows in-frame clones only, minus some. This sample has tens of thousands of clones, with 70% to 90% found just once. No antigen has been identified for these receptors. The starting material was PBMCs, obtained from a glioma patient whose treatment included an IDH1 peptide vaccine. All receptors derive from a man aged 35 to 55 with glioma. Each CDR3 is given with its conserved first and last residue. D genes are given only for firm matches. Rows give clone size only sometimes, using once, few, many, or a class for an expanded clone.

v_call: TRBV7-9
clone_size: .
j_call: TRBJ2-1
d_call: TRBD2
cdr3_aa: CASSSTSGRYNEQFF
cdr3_nt: TGTGCCAGCAGCTCAACTAGCGGGAGGTACAATGAGCAGTTCTTC

v_call: TRBV7-3
clone_size: .
j_call: TRBJ2-1
d_call: TRBD2
cdr3_aa: CASSAPSGREQFF
cdr3_nt: TGTGCCAGCAGCGCCCCTAGCGGTCGCGAGCAGTTCTTC

v_call: TRBV10-1
clone_size: .
j_call: TRBJ2-7
d_call: .
cdr3_aa: CASSAKAGSEQYF
cdr3_nt: TGCGCCAGCAGTGCTAAAGCAGGGTCCGAGCAGTACTTC

v_call: TRBV5-6
clone_size: .
j_call: TRBJ2-2
d_call: .
cdr3_aa: CASSPRLGVMTGELFF
cdr3_nt: TGTGCCAGCAGCCCGAGGCTAGGGGTGATGACCGGGGAGCTGTTTTTT

v_call: TRBV2
clone_size: .
j_call: TRBJ1-2
d_call: .
cdr3_aa: CARPGGHLGGYTF
cdr3_nt: TGTGCCCGCCCGGGGGGGCACCTCGGTGGCTACACCTTC

v_call: TRBV9
clone_size: .
j_call: TRBJ1-3
d_call: TRBD1
cdr3_aa: CASSEGQGAGGNTIYF
cdr3_nt: TGTGCCAGCAGCGAAGGACAGGGGGCGGGTGGAAACACCATATATTTT

v_call: TRBV5-1
clone_size: few
j_call: TRBJ1-3
d_call: .
cdr3_aa: CASSLGTPGNTIYF
cdr3_nt: TGCGCCAGCAGCTTGGGGACGCCGGGAAACACCATATATTTT

v_call: TRBV18
clone_size: .
j_call: TRBJ2-1
d_call: .
cdr3_aa: CASSPRAQEQFF
cdr3_nt: TGTGCCAGCTCACCAAGGGCCCAGGAGCAGTTCTTC

v_call: TRBV7-2
clone_size: .
j_call: TRBJ2-7
d_call: TRBD2
cdr3_aa: CASSLRLWREAEQYF
cdr3_nt: TGTGCCAGCAGCTTACGGTTATGGCGGGAGGCCGAGCAGTACTTC

v_call: TRBV30
clone_size: .
j_call: TRBJ1-2
d_call: .
cdr3_aa: CAWSSEISYGYTF
cdr3_nt: TGTGCCTGGAGTTCAGAGATCTCCTATGGCTACACCTTC

v_call: TRBV12-5
clone_size: once
j_call: TRBJ2-3
d_call: .
cdr3_aa: CASGLSGLNTDTQYF
cdr3_nt: TGTGCTAGTGGTTTGAGTGGACTGAACACAGATACGCAGTATTTT

v_call: TRBV7-9
clone_size: many
j_call: TRBJ2-1
d_call: TRBD2
cdr3_aa: CASSLVSGSEQFF
cdr3_nt: TGTGCCAGCAGCTTGGTGAGCGGGAGTGAGCAGTTCTTC

v_call: TRBV10-2
clone_size: .
j_call: TRBJ2-5
d_call: .
cdr3_aa: CASSEPYQETQYF
cdr3_nt: TGCGCCAGCAGTGAGCCGTACCAAGAGACCCAGTACTTC

v_call: TRBV18
clone_size: .
j_call: TRBJ1-1
d_call: .
cdr3_aa: CASSPDPGKNTEAFF
cdr3_nt: TGTGCCAGCTCACCAGATCCAGGGAAGAACACTGAAGCTTTCTTT

v_call: TRBV12-5
clone_size: .
j_call: TRBJ1-6
d_call: .
cdr3_aa: CASGLVVGQLHF
cdr3_nt: TGTGCTAGTGGTTTGGTAGTAGGGCAGCTCCACTTT

v_call: TRBV14
clone_size: .
j_call: TRBJ2-3
d_call: TRBD2
cdr3_aa: CASSHEAGGPDTQYF
cdr3_nt: TGTGCCAGCAGCCACGAAGCGGGGGGGCCAGATACGCAGTATTTT

v_call: TRBV18
clone_size: .
j_call: TRBJ2-5
d_call: TRBD1
cdr3_aa: CASSLRRDSQETQYF
cdr3_nt: TGTGCCAGCTCACTCAGAAGGGACAGTCAAGAGACCCAGTACTTC

v_call: TRBV27
clone_size: once
j_call: TRBJ2-3
d_call: .
cdr3_aa: CASSLAGRWVTDTQYF
cdr3_nt: TGTGCCAGCAGCCTGGCGGGCAGGTGGGTCACAGATACGCAGTATTTT

v_call: TRBV19
clone_size: few
j_call: TRBJ1-1
d_call: .
cdr3_aa: CASTLTQGGNTEAFF
cdr3_nt: TGTGCCAGTACCCTGACACAGGGAGGAAACACTGAAGCTTTCTTT

v_call: TRBV4-3
clone_size: .
j_call: TRBJ2-3
d_call: TRBD2
cdr3_aa: CASSQDPGLAYTDTQYF
cdr3_nt: TGCGCCAGCAGCCAAGATCCGGGACTAGCCTACACAGATACGCAGTATTTT

v_call: TRBV7-7
clone_size: .
j_call: TRBJ2-3
d_call: .
cdr3_aa: CASSLAKGGSGGTDTQYF
cdr3_nt: TGTGCTAGCAGCTTAGCAAAAGGCGGATCGGGGGGCACAGATACGCAGTATTTT

v_call: TRBV20-1
clone_size: .
j_call: TRBJ2-5
d_call: .
cdr3_aa: CSAGQTQYF
cdr3_nt: TGCAGTGCCGGACAGACCCAGTACTTC

v_call: TRBV27
clone_size: once
j_call: TRBJ1-2
d_call: .
cdr3_aa: CASRSEVPYGYTF
cdr3_nt: TGTGCCAGCAGATCCGAGGTGCCCTATGGCTACACCTTC

v_call: TRBV15
clone_size: .
j_call: TRBJ1-2
d_call: .
cdr3_aa: CATSRDASGYTF
cdr3_nt: TGTGCCACCAGCAGAGACGCCAGTGGCTACACCTTC

v_call: TRBV4-3
clone_size: .
j_call: TRBJ1-5
d_call: .
cdr3_aa: CASSQDHQGVQPQHF
cdr3_nt: TGCGCCAGCAGCCAAGACCACCAAGGAGTTCAGCCCCAGCATTTT

v_call: TRBV14
clone_size: .
j_call: TRBJ2-1
d_call: .
cdr3_aa: CASSQWDSSYNEQFF
cdr3_nt: TGTGCCAGCAGCCAGTGGGACTCCTCCTACAATGAGCAGTTCTTC

v_call: TRBV5-1
clone_size: .
j_call: TRBJ1-5
d_call: .
cdr3_aa: CASSLSGGSNQPQHF
cdr3_nt: TGCGCCAGCAGCTTGTCAGGCGGTAGCAATCAGCCCCAGCATTTT

v_call: TRBV6-1
clone_size: .
j_call: TRBJ2-2
d_call: .
cdr3_aa: CASIRAGSNTGELFF
cdr3_nt: TGTGCCAGCATCAGGGCGGGCTCGAACACCGGGGAGCTGTTTTTT

v_call: TRBV6-5
clone_size: few
j_call: TRBJ2-5
d_call: .
cdr3_aa: CASSPGLETQYF
cdr3_nt: TGTGCCAGCAGTCCAGGATTAGAGACCCAGTACTTC

v_call: TRBV12-5
clone_size: .
j_call: TRBJ1-3
d_call: .
cdr3_aa: CASGLVLGNTIYF
cdr3_nt: TGTGCTAGTGGTTTGGTACTGGGAAACACCATATATTTT

v_call: TRBV6-5
clone_size: .
j_call: TRBJ2-1
d_call: .
cdr3_aa: CASSYSVGETYNEQFF
cdr3_nt: TGTGCCAGCAGTTACAGTGTCGGGGAGACTTACAATGAGCAGTTCTTC

v_call: TRBV6-5
clone_size: .
j_call: TRBJ1-1
d_call: .
cdr3_aa: CASSNWVGTEAFF
cdr3_nt: TGTGCCAGCAGCAACTGGGTGGGGACTGAAGCTTTCTTT

v_call: TRBV6-4
clone_size: .
j_call: TRBJ2-1
d_call: TRBD2
cdr3_aa: CASSEFAGGPDEQFF
cdr3_nt: TGTGCCAGCAGTGAATTCGCGGGGGGGCCGGATGAGCAGTTCTTC